This record covers a single T cell receptor beta chain. Noted treatment: about 20 received Ad26.COV2.S at low or high dose, single or two shots; about 5 received placebo; per-sample allocation not given. On day 63 after the first injection, vaccine and placebo recipients gave samples. The data were obtained in a study of Ad26.COV2.S vaccination and SARS-CoV-2 variants. V shed 5 bases, J shed 6 bases, and the junction held 5 bases outside the gene matches. From germline, CDR1 is LGHNA and CDR2 YNFKEQ. There are 13 residues in the CDR3. TCRdb's table, derived via immunoSEQ multiplex PCR, lists solely in-frame clones and lacks some. The sample consists of a few hundred thousand clones, roughly 90% of them appearing once.

The sequences come from peripheral blood, collected in a trial of Ad26.COV2.S vaccine versus placebo. The receptor was derived from a person aged 18 to 59 who received the Ad26.COV2.S COVID-19 vaccine or a placebo. The J gene is TRBJ2-7, the V gene TRBV4-2, with 9 bases identical to TRBD1. Here the CDR3 DNA reads TGTGCCAGCAGCTTTGGGACAGGGTTCGAGCAGTACTTC. Protein product: CASSFGTGFEQYF.